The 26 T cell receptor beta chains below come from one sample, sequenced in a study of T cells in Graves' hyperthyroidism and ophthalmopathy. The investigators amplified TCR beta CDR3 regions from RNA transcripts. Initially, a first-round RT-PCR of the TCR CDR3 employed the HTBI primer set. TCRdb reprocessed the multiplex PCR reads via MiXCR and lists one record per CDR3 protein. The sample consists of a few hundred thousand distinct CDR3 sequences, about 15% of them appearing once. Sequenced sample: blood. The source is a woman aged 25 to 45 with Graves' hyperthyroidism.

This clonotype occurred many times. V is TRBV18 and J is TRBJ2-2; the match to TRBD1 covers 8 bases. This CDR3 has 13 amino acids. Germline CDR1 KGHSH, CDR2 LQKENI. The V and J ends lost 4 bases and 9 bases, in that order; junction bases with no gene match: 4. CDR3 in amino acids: CASSQDRERELFF. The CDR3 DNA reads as TGTGCCAGCTCACAGGACAGGGAGCGGGAGCTGTTTTTT.

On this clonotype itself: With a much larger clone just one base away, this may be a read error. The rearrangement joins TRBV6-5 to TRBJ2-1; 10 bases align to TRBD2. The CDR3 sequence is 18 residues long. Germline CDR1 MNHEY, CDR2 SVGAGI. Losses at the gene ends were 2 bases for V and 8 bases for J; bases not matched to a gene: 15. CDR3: CASSYRTPLAGDRYEQFF. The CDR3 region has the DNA TGTGCCAGCAGTTACCGAACTCCCCTAGCGGGAGATAGATATGAGCAGTTCTTC.

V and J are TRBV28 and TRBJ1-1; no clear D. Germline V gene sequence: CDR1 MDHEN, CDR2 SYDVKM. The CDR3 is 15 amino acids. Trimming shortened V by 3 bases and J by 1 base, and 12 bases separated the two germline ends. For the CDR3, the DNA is TGTGCCAGCAGTTTCGACGGGAGGGCGAACACTGAAGCTTTCTTT. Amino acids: CASSFDGRANTEAFF. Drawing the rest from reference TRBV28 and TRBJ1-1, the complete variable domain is DVKVTQSSRYLVKRTGEKVFLECVQDMDHENMFWYRQDPGLGLRLIYFSYDVKMKEKGDIPEGYSVSREKKERFSLILESASTNQTSMYLCASSFDGRANTEAFFGQGTRLTVV.

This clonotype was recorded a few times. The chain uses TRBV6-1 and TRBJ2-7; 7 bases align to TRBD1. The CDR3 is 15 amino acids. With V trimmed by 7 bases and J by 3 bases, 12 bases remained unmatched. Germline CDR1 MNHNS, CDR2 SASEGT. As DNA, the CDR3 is TGTGCCAGCACCCCAGACAGGGCGGCCGGCTACGAGCAGTACTTC. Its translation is CASTPDRAAGYEQYF.

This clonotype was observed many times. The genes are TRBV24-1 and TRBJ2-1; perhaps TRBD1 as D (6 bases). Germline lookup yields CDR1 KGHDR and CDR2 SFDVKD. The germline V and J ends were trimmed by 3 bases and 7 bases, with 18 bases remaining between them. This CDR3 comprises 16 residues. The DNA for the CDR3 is TGTGCCACCAGTGATCCTACAGGGCCTCTTGGGAATGAGCAGTTCTTC. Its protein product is CATSDPTGPLGNEQFF.

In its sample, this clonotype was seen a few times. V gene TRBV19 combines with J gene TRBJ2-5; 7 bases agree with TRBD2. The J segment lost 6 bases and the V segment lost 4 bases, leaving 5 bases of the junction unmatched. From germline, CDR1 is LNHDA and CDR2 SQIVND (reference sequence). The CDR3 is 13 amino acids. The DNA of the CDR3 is TGTGCCAGTAGTAAACTAGCGTGGCAGACCCAGTACTTC. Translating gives CASSKLAWQTQYF.

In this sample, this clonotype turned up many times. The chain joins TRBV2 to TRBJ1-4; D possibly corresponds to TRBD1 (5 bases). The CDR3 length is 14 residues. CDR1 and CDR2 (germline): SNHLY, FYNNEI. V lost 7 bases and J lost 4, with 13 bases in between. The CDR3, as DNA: TGTGCCAGCAACTCCGGGACCGATAATGAAAAACTGTTTTTT. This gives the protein CASNSGTDNEKLFF.

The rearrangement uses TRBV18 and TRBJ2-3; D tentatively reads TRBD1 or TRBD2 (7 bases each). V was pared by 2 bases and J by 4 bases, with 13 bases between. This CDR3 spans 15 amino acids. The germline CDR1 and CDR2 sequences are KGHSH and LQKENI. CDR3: CASSPNQGGSDTQYF. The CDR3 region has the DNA TGTGCCAGCTCACCAAACCAGGGGGGGTCAGATACGCAGTATTTT. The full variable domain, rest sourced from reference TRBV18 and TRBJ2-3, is NAGVMQNPRHLVRRRGQEARLRCSPMKGHSHVYWYRQLPEEGLKFMVYLQKENIIDESGMPKERFSAEFPKEGPSILRIQQVVRGDSAAYFCASSPNQGGSDTQYFGPGTRLTVL.

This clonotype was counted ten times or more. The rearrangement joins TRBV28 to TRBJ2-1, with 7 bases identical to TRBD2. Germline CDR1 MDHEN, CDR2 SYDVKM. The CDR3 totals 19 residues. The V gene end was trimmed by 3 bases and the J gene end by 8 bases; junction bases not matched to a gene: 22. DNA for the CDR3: TGTGCCAGCAGTTTCGAGGCCCTAGAGTGGCGGGAGCGCCTCTATGAGCAGTTCTTC. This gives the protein CASSFEALEWRERLYEQFF.

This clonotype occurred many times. CDR3 DNA sequence: TGCAGTGCTAAAAACTTGACCCCCCAGGGTTCACCCCTCCACTTT. Its protein product is CSAKNLTPQGSPLHF. This rearrangement joins TRBV20-1 to TRBJ1-6, with D perhaps TRBD1 (5 bases). This CDR3 contains 15 residues. Germline CDR1 DFQATT, CDR2 SNEGSKA (reference sequence). V shed 4 bases and J shed 9 bases, with 19 bases lying between them.

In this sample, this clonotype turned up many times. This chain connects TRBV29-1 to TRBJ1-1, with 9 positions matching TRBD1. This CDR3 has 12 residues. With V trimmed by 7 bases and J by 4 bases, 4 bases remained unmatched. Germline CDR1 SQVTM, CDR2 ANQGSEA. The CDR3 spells CSGLTGGTEAFF. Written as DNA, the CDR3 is TGCAGCGGGCTGACAGGGGGCACTGAAGCTTTCTTT. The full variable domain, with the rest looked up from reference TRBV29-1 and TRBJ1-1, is SAVISQKPSRDICQRGTSLTIQCQVDSQVTMMFWYRQQPGQSLTLIATANQGSEATYESGFVIDKFPISRPNLTFSTLTVSNMSPEDSSIYLCSGLTGGTEAFFGQGTRLTVV.

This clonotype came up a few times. CDR3 in amino acids: CASSLSVPGQGAPTDTQYF. The CDR3 coding sequence is TGTGCCAGCAGTTTATCGGTTCCGGGACAGGGGGCTCCCACAGATACGCAGTATTTT. V is TRBV27 and J is TRBJ2-3; 12 nucleotides match TRBD1. The CDR3 extends over 19 amino acids. Germline trimming cut 0 bases from V and 2 bases from J; bases unmatched to any gene: 9. Germline V gene lookup returns CDR1 MNHEY and CDR2 SMNVEV (reference sequence).

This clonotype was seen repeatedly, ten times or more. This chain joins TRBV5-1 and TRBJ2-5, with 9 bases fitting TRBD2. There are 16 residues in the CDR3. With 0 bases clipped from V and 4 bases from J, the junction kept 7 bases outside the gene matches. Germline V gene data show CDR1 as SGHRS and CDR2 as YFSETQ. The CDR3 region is CASSLGGSGSGETQYF. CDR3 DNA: TGCGCCAGCAGCTTGGGTGGTAGCGGGAGTGGAGAGACCCAGTACTTC. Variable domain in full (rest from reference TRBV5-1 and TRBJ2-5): KAGVTQTPRYLIKTRGQQVTLSCSPISGHRSVSWYQQTPGQGLQFLFEYFSETQRNKGNFPGRFSGRQFSNSRSEMNVSTLELGDSALYLCASSLGGSGSGETQYFGPGTRLLVL.

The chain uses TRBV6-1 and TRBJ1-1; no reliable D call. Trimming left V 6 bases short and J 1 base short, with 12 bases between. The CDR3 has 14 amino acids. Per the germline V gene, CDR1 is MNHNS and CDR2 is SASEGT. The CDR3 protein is CASRIVESNTEAFF. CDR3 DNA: TGTGCCAGCAGAATAGTTGAATCGAACACTGAAGCTTTCTTT.

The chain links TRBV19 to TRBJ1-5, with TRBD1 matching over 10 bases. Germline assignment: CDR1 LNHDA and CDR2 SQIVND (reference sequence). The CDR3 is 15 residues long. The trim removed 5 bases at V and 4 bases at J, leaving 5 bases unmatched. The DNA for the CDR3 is TGTGCCAGTAGTCACGGGACAGGGGTTAATCAGCCCCAGCATTTT. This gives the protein CASSHGTGVNQPQHF.

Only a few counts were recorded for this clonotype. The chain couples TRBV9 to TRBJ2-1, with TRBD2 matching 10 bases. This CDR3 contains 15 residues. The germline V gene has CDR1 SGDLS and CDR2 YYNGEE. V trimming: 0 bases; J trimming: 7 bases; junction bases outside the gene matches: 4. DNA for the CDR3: TGTGCCAGCAGCGTAGAACTAGCGGGATTTAATGAGCAGTTCTTC. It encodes CASSVELAGFNEQFF.

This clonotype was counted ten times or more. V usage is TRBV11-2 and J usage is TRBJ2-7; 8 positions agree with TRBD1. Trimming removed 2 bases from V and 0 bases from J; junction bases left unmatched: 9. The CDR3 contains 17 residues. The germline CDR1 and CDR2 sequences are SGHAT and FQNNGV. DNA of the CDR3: TGTGCCAGCAGCTTAATAATAGGGACAGGCGCCTCCTACGAGCAGTACTTC. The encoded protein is CASSLIIGTGASYEQYF.

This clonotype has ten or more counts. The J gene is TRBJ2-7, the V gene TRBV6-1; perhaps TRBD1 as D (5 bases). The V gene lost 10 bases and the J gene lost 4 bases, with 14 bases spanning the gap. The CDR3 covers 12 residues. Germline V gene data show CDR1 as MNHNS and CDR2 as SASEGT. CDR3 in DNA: TGTGCCACCACTGGGGCATTATACGAGCAGTACTTC. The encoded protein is CATTGALYEQYF.

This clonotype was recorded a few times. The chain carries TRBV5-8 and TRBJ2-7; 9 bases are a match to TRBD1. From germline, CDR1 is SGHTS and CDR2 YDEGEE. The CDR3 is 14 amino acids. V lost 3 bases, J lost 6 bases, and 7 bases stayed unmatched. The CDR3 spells CASSYPGTGIEQYF. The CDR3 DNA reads TGTGCCAGCAGCTACCCCGGGACAGGGATCGAGCAGTACTTC.

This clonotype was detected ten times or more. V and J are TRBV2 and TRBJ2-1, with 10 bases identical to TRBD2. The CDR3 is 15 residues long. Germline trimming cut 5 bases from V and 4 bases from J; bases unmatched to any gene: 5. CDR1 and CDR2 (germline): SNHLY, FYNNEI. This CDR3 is CASSLGTSAYNEQFF. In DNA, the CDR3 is TGTGCCAGCAGTCTCGGGACTAGCGCGTACAATGAGCAGTTCTTC. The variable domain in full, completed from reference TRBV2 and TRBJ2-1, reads EPEVTQTPSHQVTQMGQEVILRCVPISNHLYFYWYRQILGQKVEFLVSFYNNEISEKSEIFDDQFSVERPDGSNFTLKIRSTKLEDSAMYFCASSLGTSAYNEQFFGPGTRLTVL.

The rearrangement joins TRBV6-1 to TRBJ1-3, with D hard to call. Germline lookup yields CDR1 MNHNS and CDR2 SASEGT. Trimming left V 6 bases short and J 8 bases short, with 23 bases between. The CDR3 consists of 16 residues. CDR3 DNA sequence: TGTGCCAGCAGATCCTCCATGGATGGTAGGACCGACACCATATATTTT. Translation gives CASRSSMDGRTDTIYF.

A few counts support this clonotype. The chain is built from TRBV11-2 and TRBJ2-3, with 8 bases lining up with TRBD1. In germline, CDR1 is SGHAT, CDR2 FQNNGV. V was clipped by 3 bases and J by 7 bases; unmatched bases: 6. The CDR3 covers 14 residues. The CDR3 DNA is TGTGCCAGCAGCTTGAGCAGGGGGCGATATACGCAGTATTTT. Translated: CASSLSRGRYTQYF.

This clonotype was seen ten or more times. The CDR3 region is CASSLRVLAGVNNEQFF. The CDR3, as DNA: TGCGCCAGCAGCCTCAGGGTCCTAGCGGGAGTCAACAATGAGCAGTTCTTC. The chain combines TRBV4-1 with TRBJ2-1, with 10 bases that match TRBD2. CDR3 length: 17 amino acids. Germline CDR1 reads MGHRA; CDR2 reads YSYEKL. The J segment lost 5 bases and the V segment lost 4 bases, leaving 11 bases of the junction unmatched.

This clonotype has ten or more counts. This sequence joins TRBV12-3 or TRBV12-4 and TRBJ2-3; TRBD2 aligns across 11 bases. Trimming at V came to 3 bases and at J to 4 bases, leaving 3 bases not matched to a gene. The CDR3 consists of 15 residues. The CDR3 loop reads CASSFVAGGPDTQYF. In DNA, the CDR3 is TGTGCCAGCAGTTTCGTAGCGGGAGGGCCAGATACGCAGTATTTT.

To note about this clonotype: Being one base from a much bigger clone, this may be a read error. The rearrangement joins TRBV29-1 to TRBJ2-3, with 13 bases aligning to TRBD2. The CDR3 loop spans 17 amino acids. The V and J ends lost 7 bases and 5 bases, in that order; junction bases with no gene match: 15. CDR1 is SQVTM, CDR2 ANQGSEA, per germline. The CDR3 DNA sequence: TGCAGCGCCACTCGGACTAGCGGGAGAGCTGCGGTAGATACGCAGTATTTT. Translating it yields CSATRTSGRAAVDTQYF.

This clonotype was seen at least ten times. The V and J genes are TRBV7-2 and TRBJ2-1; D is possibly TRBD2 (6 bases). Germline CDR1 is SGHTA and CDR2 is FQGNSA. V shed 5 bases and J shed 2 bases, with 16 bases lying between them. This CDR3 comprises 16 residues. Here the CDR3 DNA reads TGTGCCAGCAGCCATCAAGGAGGGCCCCCCTACAATGAGCAGTTCTTC. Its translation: CASSHQGGPPYNEQFF.